This record concerns one T cell receptor beta chain sequence. Its antigen remains unknown. Sequencing was performed with immunoSEQ multiplex PCR; in TCRdb, only in-frame clones are kept and a portion is missing. The profile shows around 60,000 clones, 90% of them singletons. Germline values: CDR1 MDHEN, CDR2 SYDVKM. Unmatched junction bases numbered 12, after V lost 7 bases and J lost 4 bases. CDR3 length: 17 amino acids. The data stem from a study of cytomegalovirus exposure and HLA in healthy donors. General study results and limits: According to a subsequent analysis, TCR clusters identified in the first cohort showed a tendency to co-occur across the approximately 120 validation repertoires. Rarity held for most TCR sequences, but there were some public TCRs that occurred in many donors. The study labeled approximately 150 TCR beta chains cytomegalovirus-associated.

Sequences were obtained from PBMCs. The receptor was derived from a man younger than 35 in good health and CMV-seronegative. This chain uses TRBV28 with TRBJ2-7, with 14 bases matching TRBD2. CDR3 DNA sequence: TGTGCCAGCACCCCGACTAGCGGGAGGGCCTTCGATTACGAGCAGTACTTC. This codes for CASTPTSGRAFDYEQYF. Based on the CDR3 plus reference TRBV28 and TRBJ2-7, the full variable domain is DVKVTQSSRYLVKRTGEKVFLECVQDMDHENMFWYRQDPGLGLRLIYFSYDVKMKEKGDIPEGYSVSREKKERFSLILESASTNQTSMYLCASTPTSGRAFDYEQYFGPGTRLTVT.